These 23 T cell receptor beta chains were all obtained from the same sample, sequenced in a study of long-term antiretroviral therapy in people with HIV. The run of the v3.0 immunoSEQ assay was at survey level. Sequenced by immunoSEQ multiplex PCR; TCRdb stores in-frame clones only, minus some. The sample lists 4,800 or so clones, 88% occurring once. The specimen comprised unsorted PBMCs, sampled 1.3 years after starting antiretroviral therapy. The source is a woman between 50 and 59 years old with HIV.

The rearrangement uses TRBV30 and TRBJ1-3; D remains ambiguous. The CDR3 totals 19 residues. Trimming pared 3 bases from V and 3 bases from J, leaving 27 bases between. Germline values: CDR1 GTSNPN, CDR2 SVGIG (reference sequence). This CDR3 reads CAWRRMIDSGSSGGNTIYF. The CDR3 coding sequence is TGTGCCTGGAGACGCATGATTGACTCGGGGTCATCGGGTGGAAACACCATATATTTT.

The rearrangement uses TRBV6-6 and TRBJ2-7; 8 bases are shared with TRBD1. The ends lost 5 bases at V and 2 bases at J; junction bases unmatched: 2. The germline V gene has CDR1 MNHNY and CDR2 SVGAGI (reference sequence). The CDR3 loop spans 13 amino acids. CDR3 sequence reads: CASSRTGPYEQYV. The CDR3 DNA reads TGTGCCAGCAGTAGGACAGGGCCCTACGAGCAGTACGTC.

This sequence joins TRBV11-2 and TRBJ1-1; the D is unclear. V dropped 6 bases and J dropped 4 bases, with 6 bases sitting between them. Germline CDR1 SGHAT, CDR2 FQNNGV. This CDR3 contains 11 residues. CDR3 coding DNA: TGTGCCAGCAGTCGTATCACTGAAGCTTTCTTT. Translation gives CASSRITEAFF.

CDR3 nucleotide sequence: TGTGCCAGCAGTCTTGACGGCGGGGGTAGCACAGATACGCAGTATTTT. Translation gives CASSLDGGGSTDTQYF. The chain is built from TRBV2 and TRBJ2-3; 7 bases are shared with TRBD2. Germline CDR1 SNHLY, CDR2 FYNNEI. V lost 5 bases and J lost 0; bases outside the gene matches: 8. CDR3 length equals 16 residues.

This chain links TRBV19 with TRBJ1-2; TRBD1 matches at 9 bases. Per germline, CDR1 LNHDA and CDR2 SQIVND (reference sequence). The V segment lost 5 bases and the J segment 2 bases; nucleotides outside the gene matches: 9. The CDR3 contains 16 residues. In DNA form, the CDR3 reads TGTGCCAGTAGTCCCCTCACAGGGGGCAAAAACTATGGCTACACCTTC. It specifies CASSPLTGGKNYGYTF.

The chain joins TRBV11-2 to TRBJ1-1, with 7 bases identical to TRBD1. Germline loops: CDR1 SGHAT, CDR2 FQNNGV. With 1 base clipped from V and 7 bases from J, the junction kept 3 bases outside the gene matches. This CDR3 spans 13 amino acids. The CDR3 protein is CASSLGQGGEAFF. CDR3 DNA: TGTGCCAGCAGCTTAGGACAGGGAGGTGAAGCTTTCTTT.

This clone has a single count. The chain has TRBV6-5 and TRBJ1-1; D ambiguous. The length of the CDR3 is 13 residues. V lost 2 bases, J lost 11 bases, and 15 bases lay in between. Germline-derived CDR1 and CDR2 are MNHEY and SVGAGI. The CDR3 is CASSYAGPRAAFF. Here the CDR3 DNA reads TGTGCCAGCAGTTACGCCGGGCCCCGAGCCGCTTTCTTT.

The chain carries TRBV7-3 and TRBJ2-1; the D is unclear. Germline-derived CDR1 and CDR2 are SGHTA and FQGTGA. The V gene lost 4 bases and the J gene lost 9 bases, with 13 bases spanning the gap. The CDR3 sequence is 13 residues long. The CDR3 DNA is TGTGCCAGCAGCTCGCATCCAGACACTGAGCAGTTCTTC. The encoded protein is CASSSHPDTEQFF. The whole variable domain, remainder taken from reference TRBV7-3 and TRBJ2-1, is GAGVSQTPSNKVTEKGKYVELRCDPISGHTALYWYRQSLGQGPEFLIYFQGTGAADDSGLPNDRFFAVRPEGSVSTLKIQRTERGDSAVYLCASSSHPDTEQFFGPGTRLTVL.

This clone appeared a few times. The J gene is TRBJ1-1, the V gene TRBV29-1; perhaps TRBD1 as D (5 bases). Germline-derived CDR1 and CDR2 are SQVTM and ANQGSEA. The CDR3 is 13 amino acids. Trimming removed 7 bases from V and 1 base from J, with 13 bases in between. The CDR3 nucleotides are TGCAGCGAGGTGGGGACTTCGAACACTGAAGCTTTCTTT. Its translation: CSEVGTSNTEAFF.

The gene calls are TRBV27 and TRBJ1-1; perhaps TRBD1 as D (5 bases). The CDR3 has 13 residues. Trimming removed 8 bases at V and 1 base at J, with 11 bases between. Germline V gene sequence: CDR1 MNHEY, CDR2 SMNVEV (reference sequence). The CDR3 nucleotides are TGTGCCAGCCTCGGGGGTTCGAACACTGAAGCTTTCTTT. Translated: CASLGGSNTEAFF.

The genes are TRBV14 and TRBJ2-2, with D possibly being TRBD1 (5 bases). Trimming removed 3 bases from V and 0 bases from J, with 14 bases in between. The germline CDR1 and CDR2 sequences are SGHDN and FVKESK. The length of the CDR3 is 17 residues. CDR3 sequence (DNA): TGTGCCAGCAGCCAGAAATGGGGCACTTCGAACACCGGGGAGCTGTTTTTT. Protein sequence: CASSQKWGTSNTGELFF.

This clone was seen a single time. This rearrangement joins TRBV2 to TRBJ1-6; D remains unclear. Trimming removed 6 bases from V and 0 bases from J, with 15 bases in between. There are 17 residues in the CDR3. Germline V CDR1 and CDR2: SNHLY, FYNNEI. CDR3 sequence reads: CASRMLSFSSYNSPLHF. CDR3 coding DNA: TGTGCCAGCAGAATGCTCAGTTTTAGCTCCTATAATTCACCCCTCCACTTT.

This chain connects TRBV2 to TRBJ2-1; 7 bases map to TRBD1. CDR3 length: 15 amino acids. Trimming cost V 10 bases and J 1 base; bases outside gene matches: 10. Germline CDR1 and CDR2: SNHLY and FYNNEI. DNA of the CDR3: TGTGCCACCACCCTTGACAGGGTTTCCTACAATGAGCAGTTCTTC. Its translation: CATTLDRVSYNEQFF.

The chain uses TRBV30 and TRBJ2-6, with D possibly TRBD1 on 6 matching bases. Trimming removed 2 bases at V and 2 bases at J, with 10 bases between. The germline V gene encodes CDR1 GTSNPN and CDR2 SVGIG (reference sequence). This CDR3 is built from 15 residues. In DNA form, the CDR3 reads TGTGCCTGGAGTAGAGGGGGAGCTGGGGCCAACGTCCTGACTTTC. It yields the protein CAWSRGGAGANVLTF.

This clone is a singleton in its sample. V and J are TRBV18 and TRBJ1-5; D gene ambiguous. The CDR3 extends over 15 amino acids. Between the trimmed V and J ends, which lost 6 bases and 4 bases, there was a span of 16 bases. CDR1 and CDR2 (germline): KGHSH, LQKENI. The CDR3 region is CASSQSAGGNQPQHF. The CDR3 DNA follows: TGTGCCAGCTCTCAAAGTGCGGGAGGGAATCAGCCCCAGCATTTT.

J is TRBJ2-5 and V is TRBV30; 7 bases match TRBD1. Germline CDR1 reads GTSNPN; CDR2 reads SVGIG (reference sequence). V was pared by 0 bases and J by 6 bases, with 7 bases of the junction left unmatched. This CDR3 is 14 amino acids long. CDR3 in amino acids: CAWSVQGGAKTQYF. CDR3 sequence (DNA): TGTGCCTGGAGTGTACAAGGGGGCGCGAAGACCCAGTACTTC.

The chain has TRBV18 and TRBJ1-1; D is ambiguous. Between the trimmed V and J ends, which lost 0 bases and 7 bases, there was a span of 9 bases. CDR1 and CDR2 (germline): KGHSH, LQKENI. There are 13 residues in the CDR3. The CDR3 region is CASSPPGVNEAFF. The CDR3 region has the DNA TGTGCCAGCTCACCACCCGGGGTTAATGAAGCTTTCTTT.

The rearrangement joins TRBV27 to TRBJ2-3, with 10 bases fitting TRBD2. The germline V gene encodes CDR1 MNHEY and CDR2 SMNVEV (reference sequence). Unmatched junction bases numbered 9, after V lost 3 bases and J lost 0 bases. The CDR3 runs 18 residues. The CDR3 spells CASSFNSGGIPSTDTQYF. In DNA form, the CDR3 reads TGTGCCAGCAGTTTTAATAGCGGGGGGATTCCTAGCACAGATACGCAGTATTTT.

CDR3 amino acids: CASRSLRDRGPSPLHF. The DNA for the CDR3 is TGTGCCAGCAGATCACTACGGGACAGGGGGCCTTCACCCCTCCACTTT. V is TRBV2 and J is TRBJ1-6, with TRBD1 identical over 12 bases. The CDR3 is made up of 16 amino acids. V was clipped by 6 bases and J by 9 bases; unmatched bases: 9. CDR1 is SNHLY and CDR2 is FYNNEI in the germline V gene.

The chain recombines TRBV29-1 with TRBJ1-2; D is possibly TRBD1 (5 bases). This CDR3 is 12 amino acids long. The V gene lost 6 bases and the J gene lost 3 bases, with 11 bases spanning the gap. CDR1 and CDR2 (germline): SQVTM, ANQGSEA. As DNA, the CDR3 is TGCAGCGTGTCGACAGCCTACTATGGCTACACCTTC. It codes for CSVSTAYYGYTF.

This clone was picked up one time. The junction and the germline gene differ at one end; a read error may be behind it. The chain uses TRBV6-5 and TRBJ2-2; D may be TRBD1 (6 bases). CDR3 length: 12 residues. The germline V gene encodes CDR1 MNHEY and CDR2 SVGAGI. Written as DNA, the CDR3 is TGTGCCTGCAGGGGGAACACCGGGGAGCTGTTTTTT. Amino acid sequence: CACRGNTGELFF.

The J gene is TRBJ1-1, the V gene TRBV2; D is uncertain. The CDR3 consists of 13 residues. CDR1 is SNHLY and CDR2 is FYNNEI in the germline V gene. Trimming removed 4 bases at V and 7 bases at J, with 13 bases between. The CDR3 here is CASSGVVPLEAFF. As DNA, the CDR3 is TGTGCCAGCAGTGGAGTAGTCCCTCTTGAAGCTTTCTTT. Together with reference TRBV2 and TRBJ1-1, the CDR3 gives the full variable domain: EPEVTQTPSHQVTQMGQEVILRCVPISNHLYFYWYRQILGQKVEFLVSFYNNEISEKSEIFDDQFSVERPDGSNFTLKIRSTKLEDSAMYFCASSGVVPLEAFFGQGTRLTVV.

Concerning this clone itself: Sequence at one end of the junction differs from germline and may be a read error. The V gene is TRBV7-9, the J gene TRBJ1-2; 8 nucleotides line up with TRBD1. The germline V gene encodes CDR1 SEHNR and CDR2 FQNEAQ (reference sequence). The CDR3 is 12 amino acids. CDR3 amino acids: CASSLGTGLQYF. The CDR3 DNA reads as TGTGCCAGCAGCTTAGGGACAGGGCTCCAATACTTC.